Following are 14 T cell receptor beta chains from one sample sequenced in a study of T cell responses to AZD1222 COVID-19 vaccine. Data came from immunoSEQ multiplex PCR; TCRdb stores just in-frame clones and leaves some out. The table lists about 210,000 clones, roughly 92% of them singletons. The sample in question was peripheral blood, obtained on day 0 of AZD1222 vaccination. These receptors were obtained from an adult in good health.

The chain couples TRBV10-3 to TRBJ2-3; 9 bases are shared with TRBD1. There are 21 residues in the CDR3. J was trimmed by 6 bases and V by 1 base; bases with no gene match: 23. CDR1 is ENHRY, CDR2 SYGVKD, per germline. CDR3 DNA: TGTGCCATCAGTGAGTTCCCCGGGACAGGGAGCGCCCAGGTCCCCAGGGATACGCAGTATTTT. Translated, it gives CAISEFPGTGSAQVPRDTQYF.

As for this clone: The sample holds other DNA sequences that translate to the same CDR3. The V and J genes are TRBV7-9 and TRBJ1-5; D remains unclear. V was shortened by 1 base and J by 5 bases, with 6 bases between the two germline ends. The CDR3 consists of 13 residues. Per the germline V gene, CDR1 is SEHNR and CDR2 is FQNEAQ (reference sequence). CDR3 in DNA: TGTGCCAGCAGCTTAGGAGGGTATCAGCCCCAGCATTTT. Translated: CASSLGGYQPQHF. The whole variable domain, filled in from reference TRBV7-9 and TRBJ1-5, reads DTGVSQNPRHKITKRGQNVTFRCDPISEHNRLYWYRQTLGQGPEFLTYFQNEAQLEKSRLLSDRFSAERPKGSFSTLEIQRTEQGDSAMYLCASSLGGYQPQHFGDGTRLSIL.

This clone occurred once. The V gene is TRBV6-5, the J gene TRBJ1-1; D is ambiguous. The ends were cut back, 7 bases at V and 0 bases at J, with 15 bases in the middle. Germline-derived CDR1 and CDR2 are MNHEY and SVGAGI. The CDR3 is made up of 15 amino acids. The CDR3 nucleotides are TGTGCCAGCAAGTGGACGGCTGGCCTGAACACTGAAGCTTTCTTT. It codes for CASKWTAGLNTEAFF.

V gene TRBV4-3 combines with J gene TRBJ2-6; a possible D gene is TRBD2 (6 bases). The CDR3 covers 15 residues. V was clipped by 6 bases and J by 4 bases, with 13 bases between them. Germline V gene lookup returns CDR1 LGHNA and CDR2 YSLEER. CDR3 sequence reads: CASSQEGSGANVLTF. CDR3 bases: TGCGCCAGCAGTCAGGAGGGAAGCGGGGCCAACGTCCTGACTTTC.

The genes are TRBV12-3 or TRBV12-4 and TRBJ1-1; D uncertain. Trimming shortened V by 4 bases and J by 10 bases, and 10 bases separated the two germline ends. The CDR3 sequence is 11 residues long. The CDR3 DNA sequence: TGTGCCAGCAGTTCCCCTAAGGGAGCTTTCTTT. It encodes CASSSPKGAFF.

The J gene is TRBJ2-7, the V gene TRBV5-4, with D unresolved. Germline values: CDR1 SGHNT, CDR2 YYREEE (reference sequence). V was shortened by 3 bases and J by 3 bases, with 4 bases between the two germline ends. The CDR3 consists of 11 residues. CDR3 protein: CASSSIYEQYF. For the CDR3, the DNA is TGTGCCAGCAGCTCAATCTACGAGCAGTACTTC. Full variable domain (remainder filled in from reference TRBV5-4 and TRBJ2-7): ETGVTQSPTHLIKTRGQQVTLRCSSQSGHNTVSWYQQALGQGPQFIFQYYREEENGRGNFPPRFSGLQFPNYSSELNVNALELDDSALYLCASSSIYEQYFGPGTRLTVT.

CDR3 region: CASSLPGGIAEAFF. The CDR3 nucleotides read TGTGCCAGCAGCTTACCGGGGGGGATCGCTGAAGCTTTCTTT. V gene TRBV7-9 combines with J gene TRBJ1-1; TRBD1 is a possible D gene (5 bases). V gave up 2 bases and J gave up 6 bases, with 13 bases separating them. CDR1 is SEHNR, CDR2 FQNEAQ, per germline (reference sequence). This CDR3 has 14 residues. The full variable domain, with the rest looked up from reference TRBV7-9 and TRBJ1-1, is DTGVSQNPRHKITKRGQNVTFRCDPISEHNRLYWYRQTLGQGPEFLTYFQNEAQLEKSRLLSDRFSAERPKGSFSTLEIQRTEQGDSAMYLCASSLPGGIAEAFFGQGTRLTVV.

The chain has TRBV10-3 and TRBJ2-1, with TRBD2 matching over 9 bases. The CDR3 totals 13 residues. Trimming took 9 bases from V and 4 from J; bases not matched to a gene: 4. CDR1 is ENHRY and CDR2 is SYGVKD in the germline V gene. Written as DNA, the CDR3 is TGTGCCATTGGAAGCGGGGGGTACAATGAGCAGTTCTTC. It specifies CAIGSGGYNEQFF.

The chain links TRBV19 to TRBJ2-7, with 13 bases aligning to TRBD2. The CDR3 length is 17 residues. The V segment lost 8 bases and the J segment 1 base; nucleotides outside the gene matches: 11. Germline-derived CDR1 and CDR2 are LNHDA and SQIVND (reference sequence). Here the CDR3 DNA reads TGTGCCAGTTCCCGGACTAGCGGGGGAGGAAGATCCTACGAGCAGTACTTC. Its translation: CASSRTSGGGRSYEQYF.

V usage is TRBV27 and J usage is TRBJ2-1; D call uncertain. The CDR3 loop spans 11 amino acids. The germline CDR1 and CDR2 sequences are MNHEY and SMNVEV (reference sequence). Trimming took off 6 bases at V and 10 bases at J, with 10 bases between the two ends. The CDR3 sequence: CASRLLREQFF. The CDR3 nucleotides are TGTGCCAGCAGGCTCCTACGGGAGCAGTTCTTC.

The chain employs TRBV10-2 and TRBJ2-3; TRBD2 aligns across 9 bases. The CDR3 extends over 18 amino acids. With V trimmed by 7 bases and J by 2 bases, 16 bases remained unmatched. Germline lookup yields CDR1 WSHSY and CDR2 SAAADI. The CDR3 sequence is CASKPTSGPPPYTDTQYF. The DNA of the CDR3 is TGCGCCAGCAAACCTACTAGCGGGCCCCCTCCCTACACAGATACGCAGTATTTT.

The V gene is TRBV6-1, the J gene TRBJ1-5, with TRBD1 as a possible D gene (6 bases). The CDR3 totals 16 residues. Trimming left V 2 bases short and J 7 bases short, with 18 bases between. Germline CDR1 is MNHNS and CDR2 is SASEGT. CDR3 protein: CASSELGGLGGQPQHF. The DNA of the CDR3 is TGTGCCAGCAGTGAATTGGGGGGCCTTGGGGGACAGCCCCAGCATTTT.

The chain recombines TRBV24-1 with TRBJ2-5; 8 bases are a match to TRBD2. This CDR3 is built from 15 residues. Germline CDR1 reads KGHDR; CDR2 reads SFDVKD. J lost 4 bases, V lost 4 bases, and 7 bases had no gene match. This chain's CDR3 is CATSDPTSGGETQYF. The CDR3 DNA reads TGTGCCACCAGTGACCCTACTAGCGGCGGAGAGACCCAGTACTTC.

The V and J genes are TRBV7-2 and TRBJ1-5; possible D gene TRBD1, 6 bases. Trimming removed 1 base from V and 2 bases from J, with 18 bases in between. Germline V lookup: CDR1 SGHTA, CDR2 FQGNSA. There are 18 residues in the CDR3. The CDR3 DNA sequence: TGTGCCAGCAGCTTAGGGGCGGGGGCAGGGAACGGCAATCAGCCCCAGCATTTT. Translated, it gives CASSLGAGAGNGNQPQHF.